This T cell receptor beta chain originates from a study of blood T cell repertoires in COVID-19. Study background: Samples representing acute and convalescent COVID-19 were sourced from the United States, Italy and Spain. PBMCs, B-cell-depleted T cells, or T cells provided the cDNA or gDNA that made up the material.

Deletions cut 1 base from V and 1 base from J, with 16 bases between. Germline V lookup: CDR1 LGHNA, CDR2 YSLEER. The CDR3 totals 18 residues. Methods used by the authors: By means of reference gene primer amplification, nucleated cell counts were estimated. Libraries were prepared by immunoSEQ multiplex PCR; TCRdb keeps only in-frame clonotypes and omits some of them. The V and J calls and clone size come from that table; D and trimming were worked out from the DNA. The repertoire has approximately 670,000 clones, 75% to 90% of them found once; the top ten carry approximately 0.25%. Sequencing was done on a sample of peripheral blood. The rearrangement uses TRBV4-3 and TRBJ2-2; D gene ambiguous. The TCR sequence derives from a woman aged 18 to 35 with acute or convalescent COVID-19. In DNA, the CDR3 is TGCGCCAGCAGCCAAGGATTTATTCTGCCGCGGAACACCGGGGAGCTGTTTTTT. Translated, it gives CASSQGFILPRNTGELFF.